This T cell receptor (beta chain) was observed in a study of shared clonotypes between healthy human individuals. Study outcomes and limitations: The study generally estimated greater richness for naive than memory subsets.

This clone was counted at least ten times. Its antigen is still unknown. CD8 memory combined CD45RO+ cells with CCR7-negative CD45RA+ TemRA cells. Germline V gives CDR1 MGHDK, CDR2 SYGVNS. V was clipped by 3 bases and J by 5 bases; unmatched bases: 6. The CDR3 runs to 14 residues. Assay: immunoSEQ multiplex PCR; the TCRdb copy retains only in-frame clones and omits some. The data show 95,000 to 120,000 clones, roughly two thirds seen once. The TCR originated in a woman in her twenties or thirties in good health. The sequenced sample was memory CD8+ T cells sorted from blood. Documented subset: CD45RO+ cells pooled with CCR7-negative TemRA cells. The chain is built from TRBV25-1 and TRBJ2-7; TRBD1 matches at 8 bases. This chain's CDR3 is CASSDKRTGHEQYF. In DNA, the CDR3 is TGTGCCAGCAGTGACAAACGGACAGGGCACGAGCAGTACTTC.